The rows below give T cell receptor beta chains drawn from one sample of a study of T cells in Graves' hyperthyroidism and ophthalmopathy. TCRdb passed the multiplex PCR reads through MiXCR, listing each CDR3 protein once. The sample has around 290,000 distinct CDR3 sequences, about a sixth seen once; the top ten hold roughly 53%. Sequenced material: blood. The receptors derive from an older woman with Graves' ophthalmopathy. The CDR3 runs from the conserved cysteine through the conserved F or W. The order of the fields is J gene, V gene, D gene, clone size, CDR3 DNA, CDR3 protein. A D gene is named only where the DNA matches it firmly. Rows give clone size only sometimes, using once, few, many, or a class for an expanded clone.

J: TRBJ2-1
V: TRBV27
D: .
size: .
DNA: TGTGCCAGCAGAGTTTGGGGACAAGGGATGTCCTACAATGAGCAGCTCTTC
CDR3: CASRVWGQGMSYNEQLF

J: TRBJ1-1
V: TRBV18
D: .
size: many
DNA: TGTGCCAGCTCACCAATTTCCGGGAACACTGAAGCTTTCTTT
CDR3: CASSPISGNTEAFF

J: TRBJ2-5
V: TRBV6-1
D: TRBD2
size: many
DNA: TGTGCCAGCAGTTACGGAGGACTAGCGGGAGGGGGGGAGACCCAGTACTTC
CDR3: CASSYGGLAGGGETQYF

J: TRBJ2-2
V: TRBV24-1
D: .
size: .
DNA: TGTGCCACCAGCAAAATGGACCGAGACACCGGGGAGCTGTTTTTT
CDR3: CATSKMDRDTGELFF

J: TRBJ1-5
V: TRBV10-3
D: TRBD1
size: .
DNA: TGTGCCACCGCCGGGACAGATAGCAATCAGCCCCAGCATTTT
CDR3: CATAGTDSNQPQHF

J: TRBJ2-1
V: TRBV20-1
D: TRBD2
size: .
DNA: TGCAGTGCTAGCTTTAGGAGCGGGGGGCCAAATGAGCAGTTCTTC
CDR3: CSASFRSGGPNEQFF

J: TRBJ2-1
V: TRBV5-1
D: .
size: many
DNA: TGCGCCAGCAGCTTGAGGTGGGGTCGGTACAATGAGCAGTTCTTC
CDR3: CASSLRWGRYNEQFF

J: TRBJ2-7
V: TRBV20-1
D: TRBD1
size: few
DNA: TGCAGTGCCGCCCTCGGACAGGGTTCCTACGAGCAGTACTTC
CDR3: CSAALGQGSYEQYF

J: TRBJ1-3
V: TRBV7-8
D: .
size: .
DNA: TGTGCCAGCAGCTCTGGACCGAGCTCTGGAAACACCATATATTTT
CDR3: CASSSGPSSGNTIYF

J: TRBJ2-5
V: TRBV27
D: TRBD1
size: few
DNA: TGTGCCAGCAGTCCTGGACAGGGTGTAAGTTTTCAAGAGACCCAGTACTTC
CDR3: CASSPGQGVSFQETQYF

J: TRBJ2-2
V: TRBV7-9
D: TRBD1
size: many
DNA: TGTGCCAGCAGCTCCCGGGAGGACAGGGGGAACACCGGGGAGCTGTTTTTT
CDR3: CASSSREDRGNTGELFF

J: TRBJ1-4
V: TRBV3-1
D: .
size: many
DNA: TGTGCCAGCAGCCAAGATCTGGGTTCGGGACAACTTAGTGAAAAACTGTTTTTT
CDR3: CASSQDLGSGQLSEKLFF

J: TRBJ2-3
V: TRBV7-2
D: .
size: many
DNA: TGTGCCAGCAGCCTACTTTTCCCTCTTCAAGATACGCAGTATTTT
CDR3: CASSLLFPLQDTQYF

J: TRBJ2-1
V: TRBV5-1
D: .
size: few
DNA: TGCGCCAGCAGCTCACAAGACTACAATGAGCAGTTCTTC
CDR3: CASSSQDYNEQFF

J: TRBJ2-1
V: TRBV7-2
D: TRBD2
size: .
DNA: TGTGCCAGCAGCCCTTTAGCGGGGGGGGTCGATGAGCAGTTCTTC
CDR3: CASSPLAGGVDEQFF

J: TRBJ1-4
V: TRBV2
D: .
size: few
DNA: TGTGCCAGCAGAGAAAGACCGGGTACTAATGAAAAACTGTTTTTT
CDR3: CASRERPGTNEKLFF

J: TRBJ2-5
V: TRBV29-1
D: .
size: many
DNA: TGCAGCGTTGGGGACCCACGAGAGACCCAGTACTTC
CDR3: CSVGDPRETQYF

J: TRBJ2-7
V: TRBV5-1
D: .
size: few
DNA: TGCGCCAGCAGCCCCCAGGGGACCTACGAGCAGTACTTC
CDR3: CASSPQGTYEQYF

J: TRBJ2-2
V: TRBV12-3/TRBV12-4
D: .
size: few
DNA: TGTGCCAGCAGTCCCGGACCGGCCCGGGAGCTGTTTTTT
CDR3: CASSPGPARELFF

J: TRBJ1-1
V: TRBV5-1
D: .
size: many
DNA: TGCGCCAGCAGTGGAGCGGGGGCGGGCACTGAAGCTTTCTTT
CDR3: CASSGAGAGTEAFF

J: TRBJ2-1
V: TRBV5-1
D: TRBD2
size: few
DNA: TGCGCCAGCAGCTTGTCGACTAGCGAGAGCTCCTACAATGAGCAGTTCTTC
CDR3: CASSLSTSESSYNEQFF

J: TRBJ2-3
V: TRBV5-1
D: .
size: .
DNA: TGCGCCAGCAGCCCACCGGCAGGGGCAGATACGCAGTATTTT
CDR3: CASSPPAGADTQYF

J: TRBJ2-7
V: TRBV18
D: .
size: many
DNA: TGTGCCAGCTCCACCCCCTACGAGCAGTACTTC
CDR3: CASSTPYEQYF